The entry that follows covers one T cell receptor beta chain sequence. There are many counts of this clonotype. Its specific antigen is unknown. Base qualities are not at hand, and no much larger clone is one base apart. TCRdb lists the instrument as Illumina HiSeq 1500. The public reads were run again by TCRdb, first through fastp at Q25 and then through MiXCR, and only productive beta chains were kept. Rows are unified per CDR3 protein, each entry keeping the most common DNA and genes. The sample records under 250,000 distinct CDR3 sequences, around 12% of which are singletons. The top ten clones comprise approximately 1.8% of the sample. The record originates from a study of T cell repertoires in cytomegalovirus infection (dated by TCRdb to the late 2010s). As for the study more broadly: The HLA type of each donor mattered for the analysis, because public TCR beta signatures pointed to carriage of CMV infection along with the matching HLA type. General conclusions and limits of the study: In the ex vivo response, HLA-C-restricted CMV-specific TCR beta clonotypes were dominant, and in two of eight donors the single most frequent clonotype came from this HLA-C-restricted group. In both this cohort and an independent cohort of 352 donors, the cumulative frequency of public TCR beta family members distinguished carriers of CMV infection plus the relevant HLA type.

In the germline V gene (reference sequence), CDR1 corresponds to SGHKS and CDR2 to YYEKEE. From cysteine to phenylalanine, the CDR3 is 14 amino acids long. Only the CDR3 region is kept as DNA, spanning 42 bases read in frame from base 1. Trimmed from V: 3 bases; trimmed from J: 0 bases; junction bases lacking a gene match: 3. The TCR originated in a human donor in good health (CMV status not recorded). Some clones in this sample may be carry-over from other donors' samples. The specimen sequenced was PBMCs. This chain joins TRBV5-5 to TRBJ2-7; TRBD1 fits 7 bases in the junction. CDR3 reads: CASSSTGSSYEQYF. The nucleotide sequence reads TGTGCCAGCAGCTCGACAGGGAGCTCCTACGAGCAGTACTTC.